These 25 T cell receptor beta chains originate from one sample sequenced in a study of naive and memory T cell subsets. The library had UMIs added by 3' ligation of an oligonucleotide to TCR cDNA. The SP2 primer and nested alpha and beta constant region primers amplified ligated cDNA in four rounds. TCRdb re-derived calls from the 5' RACE reads in MiXCR, one entry per CDR3 protein. The data show about 62,000 distinct CDR3 sequences, under 10% seen once. These receptors all stem from a female donor in good health.

This clonotype has at least ten counts. The V gene is TRBV7-6, the J gene TRBJ1-2; TRBD1 is a possible D gene (6 bases). V was clipped by 4 bases and J by 3 bases, with 12 bases between them. This CDR3 spans 14 amino acids. From germline, CDR1 is SGHVS and CDR2 FNYEAQ. The chain's CDR3 is CASSSVRGDYGYTF. The DNA for the CDR3 is TGTGCCAGCAGCTCAGTTAGGGGGGACTATGGCTACACCTTC. The entire variable domain, with the rest obtained from reference TRBV7-6 and TRBJ1-2, is as follows: GAGVSQSPRYKVTKRGQDVALRCDPISGHVSLYWYRQALGQGPEFLTYFNYEAQQDKSGLPNDRFSAERPEGSISTLTIQRTEQRDSAMYRCASSSVRGDYGYTFGSGTRLTVV.

This clonotype was detected a few times. The V gene is TRBV20-1, the J gene TRBJ2-5, with 8 bases aligning to TRBD2. Trimming took 2 bases from V and 5 from J; bases not matched to a gene: 13. CDR3 length: 16 residues. Per the germline V gene, CDR1 is DFQATT and CDR2 is SNEGSKA (reference sequence). CDR3 sequence reads: CSARKPREGLGETQYF. The CDR3 region has the DNA TGCAGTGCTAGAAAGCCCCGGGAGGGGCTGGGTGAGACCCAGTACTTC.

This clonotype was counted many times. The rearrangement links TRBV27 to TRBJ1-1; D unclear. With 3 bases removed from V and 0 bases from J, the gap between germline ends came to 8 bases. Germline CDR1 and CDR2: MNHEY and SMNVEV (reference sequence). CDR3 length equals 14 residues. The chain's CDR3 is CASSLSRMNTEAFF. In DNA, the CDR3 is TGTGCCAGCAGTTTGTCCAGAATGAACACTGAAGCTTTCTTT.

The J gene is TRBJ1-1, the V gene TRBV2; D remains unclear. The CDR3 is made up of 11 amino acids. The V end lost 7 bases, the J end lost 4 bases, and 7 bases lay between the germline ends. Germline CDR1 SNHLY, CDR2 FYNNEI. The CDR3, as DNA: TGTGCCAGCAAGAGGGCCACTGAAGCTTTCTTT. This codes for CASKRATEAFF.

The sample holds a few counts of this clonotype. The chain uses TRBV5-1 and TRBJ2-3; possibly TRBD2 for D (6 bases). Trimming removed 7 bases at V and 2 bases at J, with 14 bases between. From germline, CDR1 is SGHRS and CDR2 YFSETQ. The CDR3 length is 14 residues. This CDR3 reads CASQLADPTDTQYF. As DNA, the CDR3 is TGCGCCAGCCAACTAGCAGACCCCACAGATACGCAGTATTTT.

This clonotype was observed a few times. The J gene is TRBJ2-7, the V gene TRBV11-2; 11 nucleotides align to TRBD1. Germline V CDR1 and CDR2: SGHAT, FQNNGV. CDR3 length equals 16 residues. V gave up 1 base and J gave up 4 bases; unmatched junction bases: 6. DNA of the CDR3: TGTGCCAGCAGCTTAGCGCCAGGGACAGGGGGTTACGAGCAGTACTTC. Its translation: CASSLAPGTGGYEQYF. Based on the CDR3 plus reference TRBV11-2 and TRBJ2-7, the full variable domain is EAGVAQSPRYKIIEKRQSVAFWCNPISGHATLYWYQQILGQGPKLLIQFQNNGVVDDSQLPKDRFSAERLKGVDSTLKIQPAKLEDSAVYLCASSLAPGTGGYEQYFGPGTRLTVT.

This sequence joins TRBV30 and TRBJ1-4; 7 bases agree with TRBD1. CDR3 length: 14 residues. Germline CDR1 GTSNPN, CDR2 SVGIG (reference sequence). J lost 7 bases, V lost 1 base, and 6 bases had no gene match. CDR3 DNA sequence: TGTGCCTGGAGTGGAGAGGGGGCTACTGAAAAACTGTTTTTT. Encoded protein: CAWSGEGATEKLFF.

The rearrangement joins TRBV6-6 to TRBJ1-5, with 7 bases lining up with TRBD1. The CDR3 has 15 residues. Germline CDR1 reads MNHNY; CDR2 reads SVGAGI (reference sequence). The ends lost 0 bases at V and 7 bases at J; junction bases unmatched: 6. CDR3 nucleotides: TGTGCCAGCAGTTACTCGGGGGGACAGAACCAGCCCCAGCATTTT. Its protein product is CASSYSGGQNQPQHF.

The chain combines TRBV7-6 with TRBJ2-7, with TRBD2 as a possible D gene (5 bases). This CDR3 has 14 residues. Per the germline V gene, CDR1 is SGHVS and CDR2 is FNYEAQ. Trimming removed 5 bases from V and 2 bases from J, with 13 bases in between. CDR3 coding DNA: TGTGCCAGCAGCGTGGGTGGGGAGACCTACGAGCAGTACTTC. Translated, it gives CASSVGGETYEQYF.

The chain combines TRBV29-1 with TRBJ2-7; D unclear. CDR3 length equals 12 residues. Trimming removed 6 bases at V and 1 base at J, with 10 bases between. CDR1 and CDR2 (germline): SQVTM, ANQGSEA. The CDR3 DNA sequence: TGCAGCGTGTCACCCCGTTCCTACGAGCAGTACTTC. This gives the protein CSVSPRSYEQYF.

This clonotype was recorded a few times. This chain links TRBV2 with TRBJ1-5; D uncertain. The CDR3 loop spans 17 amino acids. Trimming took 3 bases from V and 3 from J, leaving 18 bases between them. Germline-derived CDR1 and CDR2 are SNHLY and FYNNEI. In DNA, the CDR3 is TGTGCCAGCAGTGACTCTCTGGGGAACAGTTACAATCAGCCCCAGCATTTT. Translated: CASSDSLGNSYNQPQHF.

This clonotype was observed a handful of times. This rearrangement joins TRBV12-3 or TRBV12-4 to TRBJ2-3; D unresolved. V dropped 0 bases and J dropped 2 bases, with 18 bases sitting between them. This CDR3 contains 18 residues. DNA for the CDR3: TGTGCCAGCAGTTTAGCGCTTGGGGTTGGAGAGGACACAGATACGCAGTATTTT. This translates into CASSLALGVGEDTDTQYF.

This chain connects TRBV29-1 to TRBJ2-1; the D is unclear. In germline, CDR1 is SQVTM, CDR2 ANQGSEA. The CDR3 spans 14 residues. Between the trimmed V and J ends, which lost 6 bases and 0 bases, there was a span of 12 bases. The CDR3, as DNA: TGCAGCGTACGGGTCCATAGCTCCTACAATGAGCAGTTCTTC. This gives the protein CSVRVHSSYNEQFF.

This clonotype was found a few times. The chain recombines TRBV6-2 or TRBV6-3 with TRBJ1-5, with 8 bases matching TRBD1. J was trimmed by 6 bases and V by 4 bases; bases with no gene match: 5. The length of the CDR3 is 14 residues. Germline CDR1 reads MNHEY; CDR2 reads SVGEGT. The CDR3 is CASSLTGESQPQHF. CDR3 nucleotide sequence: TGTGCCAGCAGTTTGACAGGGGAAAGTCAGCCCCAGCATTTT.

The sample holds many counts of this clonotype. CDR3 bases: TGCAGCGGATCGGACACGGGAGGCGGAAACACCATATATTTT. Amino acid sequence: CSGSDTGGGNTIYF. This chain links TRBV29-1 with TRBJ1-3; possible D gene TRBD1, 5 bases. This CDR3 is 14 amino acids long. Germline-derived CDR1 and CDR2 are SQVTM and ANQGSEA. V dropped 7 bases and J dropped 4 bases, with 17 bases sitting between them.

This clonotype was counted many times. The V call is TRBV12-3 or TRBV12-4, the J call TRBJ1-1, with D uncertain. The CDR3 covers 11 residues. V was clipped by 5 bases and J by 1 base, with 2 bases between them. The CDR3 DNA reads as TGTGCCAGCAGTGGGAACACTGAAGCTTTCTTT. Its protein product is CASSGNTEAFF.

Ten or more counts support this clonotype. This sequence joins TRBV4-1 and TRBJ1-2, with unresolved D. Germline-derived CDR1 and CDR2 are MGHRA and YSYEKL. The CDR3 covers 12 residues. V was cut by 2 bases and J by 5 bases, with 6 bases left in between. The chain's CDR3 is CASSQSGYGYTF. The CDR3, as DNA: TGCGCCAGCAGCCAATCCGGTTATGGCTACACCTTC.

The chain is built from TRBV7-2 and TRBJ1-5; 7 bases are shared with TRBD1. The CDR3 consists of 16 residues. Germline V gene data show CDR1 as SGHTA and CDR2 as FQGNSA. V gave up 3 bases and J gave up 0 bases; unmatched junction bases: 5. The CDR3 sequence is CASSFTGTDSNQPQHF. Written as DNA, the CDR3 is TGTGCCAGCAGCTTTACCGGGACAGATAGCAATCAGCCCCAGCATTTT.

V is TRBV13 and J is TRBJ2-7; D is perhaps TRBD2 (5 bases). Germline CDR1 is PRHDT and CDR2 is FYEKMQ (reference sequence). Deletions cut 4 bases from V and 3 bases from J, with 13 bases between. The CDR3 spans 14 residues. In nucleotides, the CDR3 is TGTGCCAGCAGCTCCGGAGACGGACTCTACGAGCAGTACTTC. As protein: CASSSGDGLYEQYF. The complete variable domain, with remaining parts taken from reference TRBV13 and TRBJ2-7, reads AAGVIQSPRHLIKEKRETATLKCYPIPRHDTVYWYQQGPGQDPQFLISFYEKMQSDKGSIPDRFSAQQFSDYHSELNMSSLELGDSALYFCASSSGDGLYEQYFGPGTRLTVT.

This clonotype showed up just a few times. The V and J genes are TRBV28 and TRBJ2-3; 8 nucleotides align to TRBD1. CDR1 is MDHEN and CDR2 is SYDVKM in the germline V gene. This CDR3 has 13 amino acids. The trim removed 6 bases at V and 3 bases at J, leaving 2 bases unmatched. CDR3 bases: TGTGCCAGCAGGGACAGGGCGACAGATACGCAGTATTTT. Translation gives CASRDRATDTQYF.

This chain joins TRBV18 and TRBJ2-1, with a tentative D call TRBD1 (6 bases). Per germline, CDR1 KGHSH and CDR2 LQKENI. Trimming shortened V by 0 bases and J by 2 bases, and 14 bases separated the two germline ends. The CDR3 has 17 residues. The chain's CDR3 is CASSPPLSGVPYNEQFF. In nucleotides, the CDR3 is TGTGCCAGCTCACCACCGCTCTCAGGGGTCCCCTACAATGAGCAGTTCTTC. Looking up the rest from reference TRBV18 and TRBJ2-1 gives the full variable domain: NAGVMQNPRHLVRRRGQEARLRCSPMKGHSHVYWYRQLPEEGLKFMVYLQKENIIDESGMPKERFSAEFPKEGPSILRIQQVVRGDSAAYFCASSPPLSGVPYNEQFFGPGTRLTVL.

This clonotype was found a few times. As DNA, the CDR3 is TGTGCCAGCAGCTCTAGGGTGGAGCGGCAGCCCCAGCATTTT. Protein sequence: CASSSRVERQPQHF. The chain uses TRBV12-3 or TRBV12-4 and TRBJ1-5; D unclear. The CDR3 spans 14 residues. Trimming removed 6 bases at V and 7 bases at J, with 16 bases between.

This rearrangement joins TRBV7-3 to TRBJ1-6; 7 bases align to TRBD1. Germline assignment: CDR1 SGHTA and CDR2 FQGTGA. J lost 5 bases, V lost 5 bases, and 3 bases had no gene match. The CDR3 runs 14 residues. CDR3 nucleotides: TGTGCCAGCAGCCAGACAGGGAATAATTCACCCCTCCACTTT. It codes for CASSQTGNNSPLHF.

This clonotype appeared a single time. The chain has TRBV20-1 and TRBJ2-7; D is possibly TRBD2 (5 bases). V lost 2 bases to trimming and J lost 5 bases, with 10 bases between them. This CDR3 region has 12 residues. Germline lookup yields CDR1 DFQATT and CDR2 SNEGSKA (reference sequence). The CDR3 sequence is CSARRLSDEQYF. The CDR3 DNA is TGCAGTGCTAGACGCCTTAGCGACGAGCAGTACTTC.

The chain employs TRBV5-1 and TRBJ1-5; 9 nucleotides line up with TRBD1. V trimming: 4 bases; J trimming: 6 bases; junction bases outside the gene matches: 8. CDR1 is SGHRS, CDR2 YFSETQ, per germline. The CDR3 length is 15 residues. The CDR3 loop reads CASSPTGGAGQPQHF. CDR3 in DNA: TGCGCCAGCAGCCCCACAGGGGGCGCGGGTCAGCCCCAGCATTTT.